This TCR beta chain is from a study of CD8 T cells in ankylosing spondylitis (dated by TCRdb to 2017 to 2019). A note on the overall study: The study set out to find disease-linked TCR variants by profiling T cell receptor beta repertoires in ankylosing spondylitis patients and healthy donors. The whole study cohort included about a hundred healthy donors and about two dozen ankylosing spondylitis patients. Samples of peripheral blood were taken, and for ankylosing spondylitis patients, synovial fluid was collected as well.

TCRdb lists the instrument as Illumina HiSeq 2500. Quantitative 5'-RACE with molecular barcodes was used to prepare TCR beta libraries. The study's processing was this. Disease-linked TCR variants were identified with a new computational method built on a probabilistic model of VDJ rearrangement. TCRdb passed the public sequencing reads through fastp at Q25 and MiXCR, retaining productive beta sequences. Records with the same CDR3 protein are collapsed into one entry carrying the most frequent genes and DNA. TCRdb's processing, not the authors' own work, is the source of the V and J calls. This sample lists 180,000 or so distinct CDR3 sequences; roughly 10% were detected once. Of the sample, 25% to 35% is held by the ten largest clones. Study-level results and caveats: A CD8+ phenotype was shown by the disease-linked clones, which were found at relatively low frequencies in peripheral blood. Some motif variants had previously been reported in the synovial fluid and blood of reactive arthritis patients, which suggests shared mechanisms of disease initiation. Blood from ankylosing spondylitis patients appeared to be characterized by a TCR beta motif composed of roughly eight highly homologous amino acid variants. The disease-linked clones were reported as significantly enriched in matched synovial fluid samples from ankylosing spondylitis patients.

Note on this clonotype: Its target antigen remains unknown. No much larger clone is present one base from it, and per-base qualities are unavailable.

Trimming takes 3 bases from V and 2 bases from J, and the germline ends sit 16 bases apart. CDR1 and CDR2, per the germline V gene, are SQVTM and ANQGSEA. The CDR3, from cysteine to phenylalanine, totals 15 residues. Just CDR3 DNA is preserved here, 45 bases in frame from base 1. The sample consisted of blood, either unsorted or a sorted T cell fraction (not recorded which). The rearranged segments are TRBV29-1 and TRBJ2-5, with TRBD2 as a weak D call on 5 bases. The sequence was collected from a male donor with ankylosing spondylitis or in good health (not recorded which). The CDR3 sequence is CSVDPSGGRQETQYF. The bases are TGCAGCGTTGACCCCTCCGGAGGAAGGCAAGAGACCCAGTACTTC. The entire variable domain, with the stretches around the CDR3 drawn from the reference TRBV29-1 and TRBJ2-5 proteins, is SAVISQKPSRDICQRGTSLTIQCQVDSQVTMMFWYRQQPGQSLTLIATANQGSEATYESGFVIDKFPISRPNLTFSTLTVSNMSPEDSSIYLCSVDPSGGRQETQYFGPGTRLLVL.